Listed below are T cell receptor beta chains from one sample, sequenced in a study of blood T cell repertoires in COVID-19. Assay used: immunoSEQ multiplex PCR; TCRdb lists only in-frame clones, some missing. The sample yields hundreds of thousands of clones, about 91% seen once. Sequencing was performed on peripheral blood. The receptors were sampled from a man at least 80 years old with acute or convalescent COVID-19. CDR3s include the opening cysteine and the closing phenylalanine or tryptophan. Only part of the rows carry a size: once, few, many, or a class if the clone is expanded.

14 | - | TRBV4-2 | CASSQKSSGNTIYF
15 | - | TRBV7-2 | CASSPERQHGETQYF
16 | - | TRBV5-1 | CASSADPQGGDQPQHF
14 | - | TRBV3-1/TRBV3-2 | CASRGGHSGNTIYF
15 | - | TRBV3-1/TRBV3-2 | CASSPRTGHNYGYTF
16 | - | TRBV5-5 | CASRKQLGALNTEAFF
15 | - | TRBV9 | CASSVATSGHYEQYF
15 | - | TRBV19 | CASRRRGGSGNTIYF
14 | - | TRBV7-8 | CASSFGPGTALNTF
13 | - | TRBV19 | CASRTSQNQPQHF
13 | - | TRBV15 | CATSGLLYQPQHF
13 | - | TRBV12-3/TRBV12-4 | CASSSLYSEKLFF
15 | once | TRBV19 | CASSTIGVGNQPQHF
17 | - | TRBV6-2/TRBV6-3 | CASSYLADRRWNTEAFF
16 | - | TRBV18 | CASSPGGQSVKETQYF
14 | once | TRBV6-5 | CASSRWRGANEQFF
17 | few | TRBV19 | CASKSGGLDSSYNEQFF
16 | - | TRBV3-1/TRBV3-2 | CASSPGGLLEPKEQYF
16 | - | TRBV19 | CASSTAASGNTDTQYF
13 | - | TRBV19 | CASSKGLADEQYF
13 | - | TRBV7-3 | CASSLPPYNEQFF
14 | once | TRBV5-1 | CASSLETQGSGYTF
17 | - | TRBV7-9 | CASSLASDARTVYGYTF
18 | - | TRBV4-3 | CASSQAPPPLQTSYGYTF
16 | - | TRBV18 | CASSPNPAATNTEAFF
14 | few | TRBV11-2 | CASSLLAGDGELFF
13 | - | TRBV19 | CASSSGQGGKQYF
14 | - | TRBV6-2/TRBV6-3 | CASSYGQGLQPQHF
19 | - | TRBV6-2/TRBV6-3 | CASSYRGGAGVSGANVLTF
15 | - | TRBV7-2 | CASSLNRQGGNTIYF
14 | - | TRBV25-1 | CASSDTGGGNTIYF
14 | once | TRBV2 | CASSDQAGEETQYF
13 | - | TRBV7-9 | CASSLGQGGKAFF
11 | - | TRBV20-1 | CSATPRDGYTF
11 | - | TRBV28 | CASSQNYEQYF
13 | - | TRBV7-2 | CASSPRQNSPLHF
11 | - | TRBV20-1 | CVLRIQETQYF
16 | - | TRBV4-1 | CASSHVRVPTTDTQYF
17 | - | TRBV18 | CASSHPGLAGGTDTQYF
14 | - | TRBV5-1 | CASSGGGGPETQYF
16 | - | TRBV7-2 | CASSPPSAGGTDTQYF
14 | - | TRBV5-6 | CASRVQTNTGELFF
15 | - | TRBV5-1 | CASSERISGGYEQYF
14 | - | TRBV5-1 | CASRSNRDSYGYTF
15 | - | TRBV7-2 | CASRNYAGQGYGYTF
15 | - | TRBV7-3 | CASSFDRGGYNEQFF
15 | - | TRBV18 | CASSPRQGANTEAFF
15 | - | TRBV5-1 | CASSPVAGAPTEQFF
16 | - | TRBV10-3 | CAISTSTSGGSYEQYF
15 | - | TRBV6-4 | CASSDSGGSTGELFF
16 | - | TRBV7-9 | CASSPRLAGEVHEQYF
16 | - | TRBV7-2 | CASSPQTGDFNQPQHF
16 | many | TRBV6-6 | CASSYSGGGSPGELFF
13 | - | TRBV7-9 | CASSLIGEAPLHF
14 | - | TRBV2 | CASSVGQANTEAFF
18 | - | TRBV6-6 | CASSPLWTSGGRTGELFF
17 | - | TRBV9 | CASSVGLGAQGNYGYTF
17 | - | TRBV7-2 | CASSLVGSRSSYNEQFF